Here is one TCR beta chain with its context. As yet, its antigen is unknown. The source of the sample is a study of cytomegalovirus exposure and HLA in healthy donors. The study, taken as a whole, reports: Per a later analysis, HLA-associated TCR beta chains showed more clonal expansion than other, equally common TCR beta chains. Later work found that TCR association rates differed between HLA loci; DRB1 had the most and HLA-C the fewest. TRBV6-2, TRBV6-3 and other indistinguishable V segments were excluded. Confirmation was obtained in vitro that three CMV-associated chains are specific for CMV antigens.

PCR was performed using 60 Vbeta and 13 Jbeta primers. The assay was immunoSEQ multiplex PCR, and TCRdb's table has in-frame clones only and misses some. The repertoire includes approximately 280,000 clones, 86% of them detected once, and almost 4% sits in the top ten. CDR3 length equals 14 residues. V trimming: 1 base; J trimming: 6 bases; junction bases outside the gene matches: 4. The germline gives CDR1 LGHNT, CDR2 FRNRAP. Sequenced material: PBMCs. The chain combines TRBV12-5 with TRBJ2-3; 7 bases line up with TRBD1. The sequence derives from a man aged 40-49 years in good health and CMV-seropositive. CDR3 loop: CASGLETGSDTQYF. CDR3 coding DNA: TGTGCTAGTGGTTTGGAGACAGGGTCGGATACGCAGTATTTT.